The 18 T cell receptor beta chains in this list originate from one sample, sequenced in a study of graft-versus-host responses after intestinal transplantation. The table came from immunoSEQ multiplex PCR; TCRdb's copy has only in-frame clones and leaves some out. Here the sample spans some 83,000 clones, roughly 91% being singletons. These TCRs are of unknown antigen specificity. The starting material was unstimulated CD4+ T cells sorted from spleen or lymph node cells, obtained before intestinal transplant. The source is a human donor who received an intestinal transplant.

J is TRBJ2-5 and V is TRBV6-5; 8 positions agree with TRBD1. Germline CDR1 and CDR2: MNHEY and SVGAGI. The CDR3 totals 15 residues. J gave up 1 base and V 9 bases, and 10 bases lay outside the gene matches. DNA for the CDR3: TGTGCCAGTTCGCCGGGACAGGCTTTCCAAGAGACCCAGTACTTC. This translates into CASSPGQAFQETQYF.

This clone has only one observation. The V call is TRBV19, the J call TRBJ1-2, with 7 positions matching TRBD1. V shed 7 bases and J 0 bases; nucleotides not matched to a gene: 5. The CDR3 is 14 amino acids. The V gene's germline CDR1 is LNHDA and CDR2 SQIVND (reference sequence). For the CDR3, the DNA is TGTGCCAGTACGGCCAGGGGGGCTAACTATGGCTACACCTTC. Translation gives CASTARGANYGYTF.

V gene TRBV30 combines with J gene TRBJ2-5, with 10 bases that match TRBD2. V shed 7 bases, J shed 1 base, and the junction held 3 bases outside the gene matches. The germline gives CDR1 GTSNPN, CDR2 SVGIG (reference sequence). The CDR3 totals 13 residues. The CDR3 region is CAFGTSVQETQYF. CDR3 DNA sequence: TGTGCCTTCGGGACTAGCGTCCAAGAGACCCAGTACTTC. Using reference TRBV30 and TRBJ2-5 for the parts outside the CDR3, the full variable domain is SQTIHQWPATLVQPVGSPLSLECTVEGTSNPNLYWYRQAAGRGLQLLFYSVGIGQISSEVPQNLSASRPQDRQFILSSKKLLLSDSGFYLCAFGTSVQETQYFGPGTRLLVL.

This chain connects TRBV4-2 to TRBJ1-5; weak D call: TRBD1 (5 bases). Deletions cut 0 bases from V and 9 bases from J, with 18 bases between. Germline loops: CDR1 LGHNA, CDR2 YNFKEQ. The CDR3 has 16 amino acids. In DNA form, the CDR3 reads TGTGCCAGCAGCCAAGAGCAGGGCATTAGGTTGGCGCCCCAGCATTTT. Its protein is CASSQEQGIRLAPQHF.

V and J are TRBV5-5 and TRBJ1-1; no clear D. The CDR3 length is 14 residues. With 2 bases removed from V and 10 bases from J, the gap between germline ends came to 18 bases. Germline loops: CDR1 SGHKS, CDR2 YYEKEE (reference sequence). The DNA for the CDR3 is TGTGCCAGCAGCTTTGCGTCAGAGGGCGCGGGAGCTTTCTTT. This sequence encodes CASSFASEGAGAFF.

The V gene is TRBV14, the J gene TRBJ1-4; D is ambiguous. Germline V lookup: CDR1 SGHDN, CDR2 FVKESK. This CDR3 spans 14 amino acids. V lost 1 base, J lost 4 bases, and 7 bases lay in between. In nucleotides, the CDR3 is TGTGCCAGCAGCCAAGCGGTCCTTAATGAAAAACTGTTTTTT. As protein: CASSQAVLNEKLFF.

The chain is built from TRBV18 and TRBJ2-4; 10 bases fit TRBD1. Germline assignment: CDR1 KGHSH and CDR2 LQKENI. The CDR3 length is 19 residues. The trim removed 4 bases at V and 0 bases at J, leaving 12 bases unmatched. The CDR3 coding sequence is TGTGCCAGCTCACGAACCGGGACAGGGGCCATCATAGCCAAAAACATTCAGTACTTC. This sequence encodes CASSRTGTGAIIAKNIQYF.

The chain links TRBV19 to TRBJ2-3, with D tentatively TRBD1 (6 bases). V gave up 5 bases and J gave up 3 bases, with 9 bases separating them. Looked up from germline, CDR1 is LNHDA and CDR2 is SQIVND (reference sequence). The CDR3 is made up of 13 amino acids. The CDR3 protein is CASSQGRTDTQYF. CDR3 sequence (DNA): TGTGCCAGTAGTCAGGGGAGAACAGATACGCAGTATTTT.

The chain carries TRBV25-1 and TRBJ2-3, with D possibly matching TRBD1 (6 bases). CDR1 MGHDK and CDR2 SYGVNS come from the germline V gene. V was clipped by 2 bases and J by 4 bases, with 16 bases between them. The CDR3 runs to 16 residues. The CDR3 sequence is CASSEPTGYSADTQYF. In DNA form, the CDR3 reads TGTGCCAGCAGTGAACCCACAGGGTATTCTGCAGATACGCAGTATTTT.

The V call is TRBV19, the J call TRBJ2-5; TRBD1 agrees at 11 bases. Trimming took 4 bases from V and 1 from J; bases not matched to a gene: 8. Germline V gene lookup returns CDR1 LNHDA and CDR2 SQIVND (reference sequence). CDR3 length: 17 amino acids. This CDR3 is CASSRTGTGGVQETQYF. The CDR3 coding sequence is TGTGCCAGTAGTAGAACCGGGACAGGGGGGGTCCAAGAGACCCAGTACTTC.

The chain combines TRBV9 with TRBJ1-2; D is uncertain. CDR3 size: 15 residues. V was shortened by 0 bases and J by 0 bases, with 9 bases between the two germline ends. Germline values: CDR1 SGDLS, CDR2 YYNGEE. The CDR3 spells CASSVGSGTNYGYTF. CDR3 DNA: TGTGCCAGCAGCGTAGGAAGCGGGACTAACTATGGCTACACCTTC.

V and J are TRBV10-1 and TRBJ1-1; D perhaps matches TRBD1 (5 bases). Germline V gives CDR1 WNHNN, CDR2 SYGVQD (reference sequence). V shed 2 bases and J shed 7 bases, with 11 bases lying between them. The CDR3 length is 13 residues. The CDR3 loop reads CASSEAGFDEAFF. The CDR3 DNA sequence: TGCGCCAGCAGTGAGGCAGGGTTCGATGAAGCTTTCTTT.

J is TRBJ1-1 and V is TRBV5-1, with D possibly being TRBD1 (5 bases). V lost 0 bases and J 8 bases, leaving 11 bases between the germline ends. The germline V gene has CDR1 SGHRS and CDR2 YFSETQ. The CDR3 totals 13 residues. The chain's CDR3 is CASSLVLGGEAFF. The CDR3, as DNA: TGCGCCAGCAGCTTGGTCTTGGGGGGGGAAGCTTTCTTT.

As to this clone: The junction does not match germline at one end; this may be a read error. The same CDR3 arises from other DNA sequences in this sample as well. V is TRBV10-3 and J is TRBJ2-7, with 8 bases matching TRBD2. The CDR3 extends over 14 amino acids. Germline assignment: CDR1 ENHRY and CDR2 SYGVKD. The CDR3 bases are TGTGCCATCAGGAGCGGGGGTTCTTTCTACGAGCAGTACTTT. The encoded protein is CAIRSGGSFYEQYF.

V is TRBV6-5 and J is TRBJ1-2; maybe TRBD1 (5 bases). From germline, CDR1 is MNHEY and CDR2 SVGAGI. CDR3 length: 14 residues. V lost 0 bases and J 12 bases, leaving 17 bases between the germline ends. This chain's CDR3 is CASSYSVNGGKNTF. DNA for the CDR3: TGTGCCAGCAGTTACTCGGTCAACGGGGGAAAGAACACCTTC.

CDR3 sequence: CASRHGQASNQPQHF. The CDR3 DNA reads TGTGCCAGCAGACACGGACAGGCGAGCAATCAGCCCCAGCATTTT. This rearrangement joins TRBV6-5 to TRBJ1-5, with TRBD1 matching 7 bases. The CDR3 runs to 15 residues. CDR1 is MNHEY, CDR2 SVGAGI, per germline. V shed 6 bases, J shed 1 base, and the junction held 6 bases outside the gene matches.

The chain links TRBV7-2 to TRBJ2-7, with 12 positions matching TRBD2. The CDR3 has 15 residues. Germline V gene lookup returns CDR1 SGHTA and CDR2 FQGNSA. V shed 5 bases and J 3 bases; nucleotides not matched to a gene: 5. CDR3 DNA sequence: TGTGCCAGCAGCCAGCGACTAGCGGGGGACTACGAGCAGTACTTC. The encoded protein is CASSQRLAGDYEQYF.

CDR3 amino acids: CASSFQGISGANVLTF. The DNA for the CDR3 is TGTGCCAGCAGCTTTCAGGGAATTTCTGGGGCCAACGTCCTGACTTTC. The genes are TRBV7-2 and TRBJ2-6; D possibly corresponds to TRBD1 (5 bases). This CDR3 has 16 residues. Trimming pared 3 bases from V and 1 base from J, leaving 10 bases between. CDR1 and CDR2 (germline): SGHTA, FQGNSA.